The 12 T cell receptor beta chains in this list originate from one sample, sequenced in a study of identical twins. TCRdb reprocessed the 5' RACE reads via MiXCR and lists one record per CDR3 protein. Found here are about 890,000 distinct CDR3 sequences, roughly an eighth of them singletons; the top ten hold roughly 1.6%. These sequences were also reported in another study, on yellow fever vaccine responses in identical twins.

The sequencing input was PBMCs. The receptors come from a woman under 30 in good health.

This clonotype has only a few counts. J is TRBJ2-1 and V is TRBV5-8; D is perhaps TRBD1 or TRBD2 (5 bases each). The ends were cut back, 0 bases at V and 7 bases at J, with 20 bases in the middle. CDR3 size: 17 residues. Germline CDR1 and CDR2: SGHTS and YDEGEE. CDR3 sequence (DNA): TGTGCCAGCAGCTTGGCCTGGGGGAGCGGTCAGGGTAATGAGCAGTTCTTC. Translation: CASSLAWGSGQGNEQFF. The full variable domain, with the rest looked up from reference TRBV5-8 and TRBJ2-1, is EAGVTQSPTHLIKTRGQQATLRCSPISGHTSVYWYQQALGLGLQFLLWYDEGEERNRGNFPPRFSGRQFPNYSSELNVNALELEDSALYLCASSLAWGSGQGNEQFFGPGTRLTVL.

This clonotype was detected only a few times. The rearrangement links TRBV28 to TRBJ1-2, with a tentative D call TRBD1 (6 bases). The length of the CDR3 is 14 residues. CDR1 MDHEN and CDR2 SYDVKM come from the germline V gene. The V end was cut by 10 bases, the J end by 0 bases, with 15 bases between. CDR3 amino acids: CATLQGTTNYGYTF. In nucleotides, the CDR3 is TGTGCCACCCTACAGGGAACGACTAACTATGGCTACACCTTC.

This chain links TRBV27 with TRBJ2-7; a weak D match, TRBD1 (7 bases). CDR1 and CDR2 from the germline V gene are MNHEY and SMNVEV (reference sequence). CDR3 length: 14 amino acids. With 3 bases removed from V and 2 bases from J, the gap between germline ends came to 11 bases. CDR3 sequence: CASSLQGGAYEQYF. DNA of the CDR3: TGTGCCAGCAGTTTGCAGGGGGGCGCCTACGAGCAGTACTTC.

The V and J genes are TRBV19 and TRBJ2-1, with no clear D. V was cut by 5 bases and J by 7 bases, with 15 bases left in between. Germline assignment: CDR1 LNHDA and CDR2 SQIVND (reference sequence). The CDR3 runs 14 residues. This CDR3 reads CASSPPGSRNEQFF. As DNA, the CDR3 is TGTGCCAGTAGTCCCCCGGGCAGCAGGAATGAGCAGTTCTTC. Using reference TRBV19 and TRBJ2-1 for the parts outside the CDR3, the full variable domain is DGGITQSPKYLFRKEGQNVTLSCEQNLNHDAMYWYRQDPGQGLRLIYYSQIVNDFQKGDIAEGYSVSREKKESFPLTVTSAQKNPTAFYLCASSPPGSRNEQFFGPGTRLTVL.

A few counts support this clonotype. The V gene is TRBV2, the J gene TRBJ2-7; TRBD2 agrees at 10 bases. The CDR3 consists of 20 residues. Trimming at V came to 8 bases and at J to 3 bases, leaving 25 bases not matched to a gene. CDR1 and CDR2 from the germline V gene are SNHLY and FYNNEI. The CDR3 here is CASDLPGTSGEETLHYEQYF. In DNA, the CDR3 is TGTGCCAGCGATCTACCCGGTACTAGCGGGGAGGAGACCTTACACTACGAGCAGTACTTC.

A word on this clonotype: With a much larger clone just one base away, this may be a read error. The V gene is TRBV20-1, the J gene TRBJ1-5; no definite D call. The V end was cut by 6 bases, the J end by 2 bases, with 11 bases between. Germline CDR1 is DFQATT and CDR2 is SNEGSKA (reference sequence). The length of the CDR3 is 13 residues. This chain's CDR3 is CSASGEGNQPQHF. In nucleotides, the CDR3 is TGCAGTGCGTCGGGAGAGGGCAATCAGCCCCAGCATTTT.

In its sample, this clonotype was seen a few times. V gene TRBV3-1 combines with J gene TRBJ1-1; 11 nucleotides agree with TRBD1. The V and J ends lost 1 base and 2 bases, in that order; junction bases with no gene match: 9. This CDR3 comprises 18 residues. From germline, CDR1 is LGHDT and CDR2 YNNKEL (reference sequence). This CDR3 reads CASSQASTGTGGNTEAFF. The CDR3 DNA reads TGTGCCAGCAGCCAAGCTTCCACCGGGACAGGGGGAAACACTGAAGCTTTCTTT.

The CDR3 region is CASSRLRLAGGPNEQFF. In DNA form, the CDR3 reads TGTGCCAGCAGTCGACTCCGACTAGCGGGAGGGCCTAATGAGCAGTTCTTC. The chain has TRBV6-1 and TRBJ2-1; 14 positions match TRBD2. The CDR3 length is 17 residues. Germline V CDR1 and CDR2: MNHNS, SASEGT. Trimming cost V 5 bases and J 7 bases; bases outside gene matches: 10.

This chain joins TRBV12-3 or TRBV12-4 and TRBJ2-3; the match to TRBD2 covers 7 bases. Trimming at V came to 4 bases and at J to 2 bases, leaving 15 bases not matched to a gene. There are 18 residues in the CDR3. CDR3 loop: CASSSRIWSSGVTDTQYF. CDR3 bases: TGTGCCAGCAGTTCTAGGATTTGGTCTAGCGGTGTCACAGATACGCAGTATTTT.

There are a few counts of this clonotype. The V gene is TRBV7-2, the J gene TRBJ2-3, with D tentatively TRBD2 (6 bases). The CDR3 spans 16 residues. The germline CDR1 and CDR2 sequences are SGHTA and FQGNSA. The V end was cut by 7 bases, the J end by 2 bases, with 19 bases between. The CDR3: CASNRRTSTATDTQYF. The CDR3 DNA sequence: TGTGCCAGCAATCGGAGAACTAGCACAGCCACAGATACGCAGTATTTT. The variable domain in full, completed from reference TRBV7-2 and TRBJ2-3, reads GAGVSQSPSNKVTEKGKDVELRCDPISGHTALYWYRQSLGQGLEFLIYFQGNSAPDKSGLPSDRFSAERTGGSVSTLTIQRTQQEDSAVYLCASNRRTSTATDTQYFGPGTRLTVL.

The CDR3 bases are TGTGCCAGCTCACCCCGGACTAGCGGGGGGGGCAATGAGCAGTTCTTC. It yields the protein CASSPRTSGGGNEQFF. The chain carries TRBV18 and TRBJ2-1; 15 bases fit TRBD2. Losses at the gene ends were 3 bases for V and 6 bases for J; bases not matched to a gene: 3. Germline loops: CDR1 KGHSH, CDR2 LQKENI. CDR3 length: 16 residues.

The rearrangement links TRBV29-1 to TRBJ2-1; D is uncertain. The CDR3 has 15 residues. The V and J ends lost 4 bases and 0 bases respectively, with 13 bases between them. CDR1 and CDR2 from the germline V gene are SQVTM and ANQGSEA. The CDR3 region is CSVAVAPYSYNEQFF. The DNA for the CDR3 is TGCAGCGTTGCGGTAGCCCCATACTCCTACAATGAGCAGTTCTTC.